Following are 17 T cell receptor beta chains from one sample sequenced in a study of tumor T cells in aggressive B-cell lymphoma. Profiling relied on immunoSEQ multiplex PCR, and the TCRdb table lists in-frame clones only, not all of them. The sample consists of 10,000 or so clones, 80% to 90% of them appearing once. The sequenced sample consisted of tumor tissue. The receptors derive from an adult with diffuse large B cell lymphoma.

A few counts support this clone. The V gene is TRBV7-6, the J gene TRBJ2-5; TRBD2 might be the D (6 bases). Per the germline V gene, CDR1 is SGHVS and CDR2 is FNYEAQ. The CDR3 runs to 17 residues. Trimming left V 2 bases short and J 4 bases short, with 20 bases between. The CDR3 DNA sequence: TGTGCCAGCAGCTTAAGTCCCGGGGCGGGAAGCGGAGAGACCCAGTACTTC. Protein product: CASSLSPGAGSGETQYF.

The CDR3 is CSVDYSNTEAFF. The CDR3 nucleotides are TGCAGCGTTGATTACTCGAACACTGAAGCTTTCTTT. The V and J genes are TRBV29-1 and TRBJ1-1; D gene uncertain. Germline V gene sequence: CDR1 SQVTM, CDR2 ANQGSEA. V lost 3 bases and J 1 base, leaving 6 bases between the germline ends. This CDR3 is 12 amino acids long.

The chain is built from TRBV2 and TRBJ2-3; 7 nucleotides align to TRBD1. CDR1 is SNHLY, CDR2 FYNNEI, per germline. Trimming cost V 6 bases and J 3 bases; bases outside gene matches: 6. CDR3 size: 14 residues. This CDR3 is CASRMDRSTDTQYF. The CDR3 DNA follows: TGTGCCAGCAGGATGGACAGGTCTACAGATACGCAGTATTTT.

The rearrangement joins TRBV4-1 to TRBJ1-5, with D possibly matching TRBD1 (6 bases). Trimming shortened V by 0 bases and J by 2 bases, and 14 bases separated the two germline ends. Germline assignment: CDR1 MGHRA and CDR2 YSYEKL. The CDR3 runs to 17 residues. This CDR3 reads CASSQEGTTWGNQPQHF. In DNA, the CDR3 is TGCGCCAGCAGCCAAGAGGGGACAACTTGGGGCAATCAGCCCCAGCATTTT.

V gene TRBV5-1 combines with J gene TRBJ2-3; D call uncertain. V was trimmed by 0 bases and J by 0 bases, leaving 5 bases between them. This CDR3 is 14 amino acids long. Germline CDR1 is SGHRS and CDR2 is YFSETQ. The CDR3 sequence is CASSLGESTDTQYF. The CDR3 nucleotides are TGCGCCAGCAGCTTGGGCGAGAGCACAGATACGCAGTATTTT.

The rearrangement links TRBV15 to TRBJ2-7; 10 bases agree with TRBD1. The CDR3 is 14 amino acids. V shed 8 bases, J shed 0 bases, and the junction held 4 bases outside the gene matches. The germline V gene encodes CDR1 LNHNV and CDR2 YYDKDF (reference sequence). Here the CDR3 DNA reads TGTGCCACCGGGAGGGACAGGGGCTCCTACGAGCAGTACTTC. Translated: CATGRDRGSYEQYF.

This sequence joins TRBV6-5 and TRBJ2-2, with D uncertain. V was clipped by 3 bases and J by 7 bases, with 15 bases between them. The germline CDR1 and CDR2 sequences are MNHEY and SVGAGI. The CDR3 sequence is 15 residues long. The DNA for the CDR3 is TGTGCCAGCAGTTATAGATCTAGACTCGACGGGGAGCTGTTTTTT. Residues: CASSYRSRLDGELFF.

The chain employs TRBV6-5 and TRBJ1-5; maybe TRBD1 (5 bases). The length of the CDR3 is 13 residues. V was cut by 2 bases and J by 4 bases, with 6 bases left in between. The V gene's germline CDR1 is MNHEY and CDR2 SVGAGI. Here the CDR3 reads CASSYAGNQPQHF. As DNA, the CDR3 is TGTGCCAGCAGTTACGCAGGGAATCAGCCCCAGCATTTT.

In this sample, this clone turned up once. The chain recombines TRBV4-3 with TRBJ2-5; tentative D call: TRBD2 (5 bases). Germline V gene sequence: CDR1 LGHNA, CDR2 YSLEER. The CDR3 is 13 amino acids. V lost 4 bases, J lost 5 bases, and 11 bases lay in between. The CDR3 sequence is CASSRRTGETQYF. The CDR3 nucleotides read TGCGCCAGCAGCCGAAGGACTGGGGAGACCCAGTACTTC.

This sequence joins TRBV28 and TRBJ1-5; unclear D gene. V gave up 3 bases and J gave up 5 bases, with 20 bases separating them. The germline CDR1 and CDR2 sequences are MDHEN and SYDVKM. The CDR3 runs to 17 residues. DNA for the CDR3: TGTGCCAGCAGTTTCCACCTGAGCCGGGCGGAGGATCAGCCCCAGCATTTT. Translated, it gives CASSFHLSRAEDQPQHF.

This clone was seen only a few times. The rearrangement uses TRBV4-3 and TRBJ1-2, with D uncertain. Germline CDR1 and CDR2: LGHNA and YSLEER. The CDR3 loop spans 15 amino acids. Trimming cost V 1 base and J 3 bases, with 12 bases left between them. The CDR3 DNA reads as TGCGCCAGCAGCCAAGTACTCGGGTGGGACTATGGCTACACCTTC. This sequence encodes CASSQVLGWDYGYTF.

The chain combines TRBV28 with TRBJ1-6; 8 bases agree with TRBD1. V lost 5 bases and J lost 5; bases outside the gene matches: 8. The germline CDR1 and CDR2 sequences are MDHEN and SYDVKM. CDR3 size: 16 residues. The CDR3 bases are TGTGCCAGCAGTGTCGGACAGGGCGGCAATAATTCACCCCTCCACTTT. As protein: CASSVGQGGNNSPLHF. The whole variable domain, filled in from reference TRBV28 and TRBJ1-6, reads DVKVTQSSRYLVKRTGEKVFLECVQDMDHENMFWYRQDPGLGLRLIYFSYDVKMKEKGDIPEGYSVSREKKERFSLILESASTNQTSMYLCASSVGQGGNNSPLHFGNGTRLTVT.

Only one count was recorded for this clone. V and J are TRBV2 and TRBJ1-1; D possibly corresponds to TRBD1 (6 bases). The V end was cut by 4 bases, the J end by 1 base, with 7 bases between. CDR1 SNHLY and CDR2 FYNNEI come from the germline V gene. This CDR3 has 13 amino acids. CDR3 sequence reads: CASSVRGNTEAFF. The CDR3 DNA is TGTGCCAGCAGTGTCAGGGGGAACACTGAAGCTTTCTTT. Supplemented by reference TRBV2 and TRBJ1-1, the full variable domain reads EPEVTQTPSHQVTQMGQEVILRCVPISNHLYFYWYRQILGQKVEFLVSFYNNEISEKSEIFDDQFSVERPDGSNFTLKIRSTKLEDSAMYFCASSVRGNTEAFFGQGTRLTVV.

The CDR3 DNA reads TGTGCCATATATTCGAGGAGGAGCTCCTACAATGAGCAGTTCTTC. Its translation: CAIYSRRSSYNEQFF. The gene calls are TRBV2 and TRBJ2-1; D is perhaps TRBD2 (5 bases). Germline V CDR1 and CDR2: SNHLY, FYNNEI. Trimming left V 10 bases short and J 0 bases short, with 16 bases between. The CDR3 length is 15 residues.

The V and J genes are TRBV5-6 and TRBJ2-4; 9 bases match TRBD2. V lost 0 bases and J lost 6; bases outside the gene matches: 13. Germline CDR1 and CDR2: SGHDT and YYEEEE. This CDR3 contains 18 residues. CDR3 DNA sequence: TGTGCCAGCAGCTTGGTAGCGGGGGTAGACAATTCGGGAAACATTCAGTACTTC. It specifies CASSLVAGVDNSGNIQYF.

The CDR3 sequence: CASSSAGGGYTF. Written as DNA, the CDR3 is TGTGCCAGCAGCTCGGCGGGGGGGGGCTACACCTTC. This chain connects TRBV5-6 to TRBJ1-2, with D possibly being TRBD1 (5 bases). The CDR3 loop spans 12 amino acids. Trimming pared 3 bases from V and 8 bases from J, leaving 11 bases between. The germline V gene encodes CDR1 SGHDT and CDR2 YYEEEE.

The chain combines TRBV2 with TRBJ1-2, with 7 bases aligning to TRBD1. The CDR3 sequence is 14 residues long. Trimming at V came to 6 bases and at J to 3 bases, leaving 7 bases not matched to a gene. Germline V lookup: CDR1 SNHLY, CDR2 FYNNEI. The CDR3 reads CASSYTTGDYGYTF. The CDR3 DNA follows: TGTGCCAGCAGCTATACCACAGGGGACTATGGCTACACCTTC. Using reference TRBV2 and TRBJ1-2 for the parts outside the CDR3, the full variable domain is EPEVTQTPSHQVTQMGQEVILRCVPISNHLYFYWYRQILGQKVEFLVSFYNNEISEKSEIFDDQFSVERPDGSNFTLKIRSTKLEDSAMYFCASSYTTGDYGYTFGSGTRLTVV.